The 3 T cell receptor beta chains given below trace back to one sample, sequenced in a study of shared clonotypes between healthy human individuals. Here immunoSEQ multiplex PCR was the method, and the copy in TCRdb shows in-frame clones only, minus some. The sample carries approximately 500,000 clones, almost 97% recorded once. The sample consisted of naive CD4+ T cells sorted from blood. Subset indicated: CD45RA+ positively selected. These receptors all stem from a woman aged 25 to 39 in good health.

The chain is built from TRBV5-1 and TRBJ1-2; D is perhaps TRBD1 (5 bases). CDR1 is SGHRS, CDR2 YFSETQ, per germline. The CDR3 has 14 amino acids. The ends were cut back, 0 bases at V and 1 base at J, with 7 bases in the middle. In DNA form, the CDR3 reads TGCGCCAGCAGCTTGGTGCAGGGTAACTATGGCTACACCTTC. Translated, it gives CASSLVQGNYGYTF. The full variable domain, its missing parts supplied by reference TRBV5-1 and TRBJ1-2, is KAGVTQTPRYLIKTRGQQVTLSCSPISGHRSVSWYQQTPGQGLQFLFEYFSETQRNKGNFPGRFSGRQFSNSRSEMNVSTLELGDSALYLCASSLVQGNYGYTFGSGTRLTVV.

J is TRBJ2-2 and V is TRBV6-1; no reliable D call. Germline V gene data show CDR1 as MNHNS and CDR2 as SASEGT. The CDR3 has 13 residues. V was trimmed by 1 base and J by 5 bases, leaving 5 bases between them. CDR3 protein: CASSEVDTGELFF. As DNA, the CDR3 is TGTGCCAGCAGTGAAGTTGATACCGGGGAGCTGTTTTTT.

The V call is TRBV19, the J call TRBJ2-7; D call uncertain. The CDR3 spans 16 residues. Germline V gene sequence: CDR1 LNHDA, CDR2 SQIVND (reference sequence). The V and J ends lost 10 bases and 3 bases respectively, with 25 bases between them. The CDR3 nucleotides are TGTGCCATCATACGCCCGCCGAAATTATGGGGCTACGAGCAGTACTTC. This encodes CAIIRPPKLWGYEQYF.